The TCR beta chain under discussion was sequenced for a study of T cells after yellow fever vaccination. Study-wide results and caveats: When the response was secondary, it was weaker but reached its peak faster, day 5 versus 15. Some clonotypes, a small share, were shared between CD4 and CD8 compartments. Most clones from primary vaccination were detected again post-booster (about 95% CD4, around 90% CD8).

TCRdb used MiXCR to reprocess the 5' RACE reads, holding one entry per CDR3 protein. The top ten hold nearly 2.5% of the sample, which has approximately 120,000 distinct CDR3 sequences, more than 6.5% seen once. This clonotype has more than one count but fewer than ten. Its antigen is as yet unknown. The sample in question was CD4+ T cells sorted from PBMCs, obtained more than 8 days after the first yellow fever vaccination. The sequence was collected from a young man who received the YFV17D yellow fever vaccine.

Here the CDR3 DNA reads TGTGCCAGTAGCGGGATTTATAGCAATCAGCCCCAGCATTTT. Amino acids: CASSGIYSNQPQHF. The V call is TRBV19, the J call TRBJ1-5; D remains unclear. Trimming pared 6 bases from V and 0 bases from J, leaving 9 bases between. This CDR3 has 14 residues. CDR1 is LNHDA and CDR2 is SQIVND in the germline V gene (reference sequence).